This T cell receptor (beta chain) originates from a study of CD8+ T cells in alopecia areata. Overall study: Tofacitinib continued for 6 to 18 months and was then withheld for 6 months. Treated patients were scored for severity by percent of scalp affected.

Study outcomes and limitations: Affected scalp, especially in alopecia totalis/universalis, had a higher clonality than normal scalp did. Scalp repertoires also include resident alphabeta T cells from normal skin.

Treatment: oral pan-JAK inhibitor, 5-10 mg twice daily. cDNA prepared by RNA extraction and subsequent reverse transcription served as the template for sequencing. The table came from immunoSEQ multiplex PCR; TCRdb's copy has only in-frame clones and leaves some out. The sample contains approximately 200,000 clones, 50% to 60% of which appear only once. With regard to this clone: Antigen unknown. Other DNA sequences in the sample encode the same CDR3.

Germline V gives CDR1 SQVTM, CDR2 ANQGSEA. The CDR3 spans 10 residues. V shed 7 bases and J shed 1 base, with 4 bases lying between them. Specimen: CD4+ T cells sorted from blood, collected at week 4, from a patient treated with tofacitinib. This sequence joins TRBV29-1 and TRBJ1-1; D not resolved. This TCR derives from a human donor with alopecia areata. The CDR3 region is CSAQNTEAFF. The CDR3 nucleotides are TGCAGCGCCCAGAACACTGAAGCTTTCTTT.